The TCR beta chain described here comes from a study of metastatic and nonmetastatic thyroid tumors. Turning to the study itself: Peripheral blood and tumor or nodule samples from malignant and benign thyroid patients were compared. Study-wide results and limits: Reports indicated that malignant thyroid tumors showed significantly higher TCR beta diversity than benign nodules did, in blood and tumor.

Worth noting for this clone: No antigen is known for it.

Study processing details: A distant-metastasis classifier for papillary thyroid cancer was built using CDR3 differences across clinicopathological groups. Through MiXCR, TCRdb re-clonotyped the PCR reads. What appears here as the V and J calls and clone size reflects TCRdb's work, not the paper's. This sample yields almost 8,500 clones, of which 44% are seen a single time; approximately 33% belongs to the top ten. No patient had received any treatment before thyroid surgery. Germline CDR1 reads DFQATT; CDR2 reads SNEGSKA (reference sequence). The CDR3 covers 16 residues. V was clipped by 3 bases and J by 1 base, with 16 bases between them.

This TCR derives from a male donor with papillary thyroid cancer or a benign thyroid nodule (not recorded which). Some clones in this sample may be carry-over from other donors' samples. Sequences were obtained from tumor tissue. V and J are TRBV20-1 and TRBJ2-1, with D possibly being TRBD1 (7 bases). CDR3 residues: CSASRQGGWSYNEQFF. The CDR3 DNA reads TGCAGTGCTAGCCGGCAGGGGGGTTGGTCCTACAATGAGCAGTTCTTC.